This T cell receptor (beta chain) originates from a study of CD8 T cells in ankylosing spondylitis. Overall study findings and caveats: In reactive arthritis synovial fluid and blood, some motif variants had been reported before. About 8 highly homologous variants made up a TCR beta motif, and this motif appeared characteristic of ankylosing spondylitis blood. Reports say disease-linked clones showed up significantly more in matched ankylosing spondylitis synovial fluid.

V lost 4 bases, J lost 0 bases, and 15 bases stayed unmatched. Germline-derived CDR1 and CDR2 are SGHDT and YYEEEE. The CDR3 runs to 18 residues. The sample holds many counts of this clonotype. Its target is not known. Quantitative 5'-RACE with molecular barcodes was used to make the TCR beta libraries. From the 5' RACE reads, TCRdb called clonotypes with MiXCR, one entry per CDR3 protein. The data show over 150,000 distinct CDR3 sequences, roughly 18% seen once. The sequence came from a male donor aged 10-29 years with ankylosing spondylitis or in good health (not recorded which). This chain connects TRBV5-6 to TRBJ2-5, with 7 bases identical to TRBD2. Material: blood, either unsorted or a sorted T cell fraction (not recorded which). As DNA, the CDR3 is TGTGCCAGCAGCCACCTAGGGAGGGAGGGAGGGAACCAAGAGACCCAGTACTTC. Translating gives CASSHLGREGGNQETQYF.